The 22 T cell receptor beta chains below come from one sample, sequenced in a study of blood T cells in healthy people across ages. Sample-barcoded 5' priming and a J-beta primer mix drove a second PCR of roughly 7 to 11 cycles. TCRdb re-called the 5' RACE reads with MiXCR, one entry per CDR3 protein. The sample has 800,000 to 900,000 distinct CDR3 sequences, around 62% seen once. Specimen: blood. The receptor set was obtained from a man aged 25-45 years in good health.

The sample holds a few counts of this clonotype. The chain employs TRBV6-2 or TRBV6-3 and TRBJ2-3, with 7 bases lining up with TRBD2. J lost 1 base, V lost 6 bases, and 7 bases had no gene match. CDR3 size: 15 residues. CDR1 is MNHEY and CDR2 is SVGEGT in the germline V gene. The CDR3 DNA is TGTGCCAGCAGAAAAGGCCTAGCGGGCACAGATACGCAGTATTTT. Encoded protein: CASRKGLAGTDTQYF.

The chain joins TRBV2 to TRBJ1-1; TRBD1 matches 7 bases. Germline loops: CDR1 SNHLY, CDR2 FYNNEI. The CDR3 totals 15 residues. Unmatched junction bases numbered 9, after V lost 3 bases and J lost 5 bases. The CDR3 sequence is CASSDVKGAPTEAFF. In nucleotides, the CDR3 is TGTGCCAGCAGTGATGTCAAGGGGGCGCCTACTGAAGCTTTCTTT.

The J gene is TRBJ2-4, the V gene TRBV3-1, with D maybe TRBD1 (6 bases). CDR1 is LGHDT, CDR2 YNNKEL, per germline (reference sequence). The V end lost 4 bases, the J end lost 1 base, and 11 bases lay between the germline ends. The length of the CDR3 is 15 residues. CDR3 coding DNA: TGTGCCAGCAGCCGACGACAGGACGCCAAAAACATTCAGTACTTC. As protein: CASSRRQDAKNIQYF.

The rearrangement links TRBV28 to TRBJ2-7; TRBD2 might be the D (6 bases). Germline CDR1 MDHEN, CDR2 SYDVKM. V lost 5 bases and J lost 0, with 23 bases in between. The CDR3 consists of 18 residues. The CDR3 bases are TGTGCCAGCAGTCCCCTATGGGCGGGACCGTTCAGCTCCTACGAGCAGTACTTC. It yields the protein CASSPLWAGPFSSYEQYF.

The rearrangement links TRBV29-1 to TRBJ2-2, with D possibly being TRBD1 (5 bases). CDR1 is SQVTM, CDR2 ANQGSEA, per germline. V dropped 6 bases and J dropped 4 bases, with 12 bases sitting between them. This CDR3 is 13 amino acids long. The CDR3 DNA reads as TGCAGCGTAATGGGGCCCAGCACCGGGGAGCTGTTTTTT. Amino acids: CSVMGPSTGELFF.

CDR3 sequence: CSAPTGVYQYF. The CDR3, as DNA: TGCAGTGCCCCTACAGGGGTCTATCAGTATTTT. The chain recombines TRBV20-1 with TRBJ2-3, with 7 bases fitting TRBD1. CDR3 length: 11 amino acids. The trim removed 6 bases at V and 12 bases at J, leaving 9 bases unmatched. The V gene's germline CDR1 is DFQATT and CDR2 SNEGSKA (reference sequence).

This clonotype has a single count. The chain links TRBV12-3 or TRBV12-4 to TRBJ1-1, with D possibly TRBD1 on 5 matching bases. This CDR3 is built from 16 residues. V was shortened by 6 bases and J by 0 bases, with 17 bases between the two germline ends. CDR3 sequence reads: CASSLWGKGMNTEAFF. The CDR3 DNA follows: TGTGCCAGCAGCCTTTGGGGGAAGGGAATGAACACTGAAGCTTTCTTT.

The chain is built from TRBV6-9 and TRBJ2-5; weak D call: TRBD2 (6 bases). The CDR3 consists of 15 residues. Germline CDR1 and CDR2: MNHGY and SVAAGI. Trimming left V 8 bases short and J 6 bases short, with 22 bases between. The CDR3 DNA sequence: TGTGCCAGCCCGGTGTTCCCGGGGGATTGGAAGACCCAGTACTTC. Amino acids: CASPVFPGDWKTQYF.

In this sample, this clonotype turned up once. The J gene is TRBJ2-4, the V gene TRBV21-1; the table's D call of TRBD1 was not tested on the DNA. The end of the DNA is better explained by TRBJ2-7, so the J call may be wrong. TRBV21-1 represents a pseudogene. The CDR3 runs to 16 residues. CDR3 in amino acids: CASSKGRGERSYEQYF. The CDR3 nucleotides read TGTGCCAGCAGCAAAGGCCGGGGTGAGCGGAGCTACGAGCAGTACTTC.

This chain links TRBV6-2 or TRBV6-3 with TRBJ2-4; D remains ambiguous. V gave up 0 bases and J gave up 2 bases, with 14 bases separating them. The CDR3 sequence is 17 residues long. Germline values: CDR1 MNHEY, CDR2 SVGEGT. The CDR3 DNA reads TGTGCCAGCAGTTACTCATCGCGTTTAGGGACCAAAAACATTCAGTACTTC. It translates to CASSYSSRLGTKNIQYF.

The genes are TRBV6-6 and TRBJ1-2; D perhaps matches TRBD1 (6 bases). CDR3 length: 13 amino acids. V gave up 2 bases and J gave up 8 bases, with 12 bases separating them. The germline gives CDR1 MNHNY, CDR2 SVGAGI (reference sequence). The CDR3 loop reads CASSYPGGAGYTF. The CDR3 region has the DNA TGTGCCAGCAGTTACCCCGGGGGCGCAGGCTACACCTTC.

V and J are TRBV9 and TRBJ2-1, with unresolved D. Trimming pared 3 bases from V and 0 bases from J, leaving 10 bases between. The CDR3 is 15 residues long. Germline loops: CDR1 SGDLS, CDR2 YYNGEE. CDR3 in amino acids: CASSAKVSSYNEQFF. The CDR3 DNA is TGTGCCAGCAGCGCGAAGGTGAGCTCCTACAATGAGCAGTTCTTC.

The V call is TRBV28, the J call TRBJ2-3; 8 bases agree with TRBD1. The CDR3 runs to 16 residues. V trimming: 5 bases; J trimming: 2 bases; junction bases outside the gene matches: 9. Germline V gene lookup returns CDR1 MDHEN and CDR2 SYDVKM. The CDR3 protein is CASSPRQGWDTDTQYF. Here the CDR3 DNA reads TGTGCCAGCAGTCCACGACAGGGGTGGGACACAGATACGCAGTATTTT.

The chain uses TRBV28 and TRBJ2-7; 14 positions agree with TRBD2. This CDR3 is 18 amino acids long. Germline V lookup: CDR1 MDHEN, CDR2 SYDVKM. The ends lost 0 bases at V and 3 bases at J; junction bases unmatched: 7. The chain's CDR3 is CASSLWLGLAGVNYEQYF. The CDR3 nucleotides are TGTGCCAGCAGTTTATGGTTGGGACTAGCGGGGGTAAACTACGAGCAGTACTTC.

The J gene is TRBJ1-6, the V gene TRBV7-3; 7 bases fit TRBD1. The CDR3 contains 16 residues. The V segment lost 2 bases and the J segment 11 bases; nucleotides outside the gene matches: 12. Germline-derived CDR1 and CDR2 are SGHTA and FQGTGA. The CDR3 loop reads CASSLWQGVEKAPLHF. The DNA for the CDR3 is TGTGCCAGCAGCTTATGGCAGGGGGTTGAGAAGGCACCCCTCCACTTT.

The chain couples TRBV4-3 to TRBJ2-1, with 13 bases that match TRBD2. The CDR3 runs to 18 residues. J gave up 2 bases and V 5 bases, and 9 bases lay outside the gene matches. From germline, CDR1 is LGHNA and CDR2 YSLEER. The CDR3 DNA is TGCGCCAGCAGCACCACTAGCGGGGGGGCAGGGACCTACAATGAGCAGTTCTTC. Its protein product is CASSTTSGGAGTYNEQFF.

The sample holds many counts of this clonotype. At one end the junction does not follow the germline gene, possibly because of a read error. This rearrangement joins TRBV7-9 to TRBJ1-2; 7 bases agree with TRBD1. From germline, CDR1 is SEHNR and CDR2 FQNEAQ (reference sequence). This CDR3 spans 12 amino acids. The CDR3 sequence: CASSLGTDGYTF. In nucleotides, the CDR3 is TGTGCCAGCAGTTTAGGGACAGATGGCTACACCTTC.

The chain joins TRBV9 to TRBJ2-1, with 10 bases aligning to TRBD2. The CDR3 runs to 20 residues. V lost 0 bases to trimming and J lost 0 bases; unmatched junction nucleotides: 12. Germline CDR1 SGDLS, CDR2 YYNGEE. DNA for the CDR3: TGTGCCAGCAGCGTAGGGAGGCTAGCGGGGGCCATGAGCTCCTACAATGAGCAGTTCTTC. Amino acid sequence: CASSVGRLAGAMSSYNEQFF.

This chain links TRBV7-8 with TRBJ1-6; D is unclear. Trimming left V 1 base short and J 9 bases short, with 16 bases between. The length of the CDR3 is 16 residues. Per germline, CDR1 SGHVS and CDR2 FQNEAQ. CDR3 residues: CASSLGLAGQGSPLHF. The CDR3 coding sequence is TGTGCCAGCAGCTTAGGGCTCGCAGGTCAAGGTTCACCCCTCCACTTT.

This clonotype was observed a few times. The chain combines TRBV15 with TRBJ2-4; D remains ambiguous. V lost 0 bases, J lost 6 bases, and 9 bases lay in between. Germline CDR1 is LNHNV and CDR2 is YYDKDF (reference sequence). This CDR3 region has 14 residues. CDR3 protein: CATSRDKGSNIQYF. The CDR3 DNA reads TGTGCCACCAGCAGAGATAAGGGTTCAAACATTCAGTACTTC. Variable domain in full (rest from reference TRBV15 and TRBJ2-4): DAMVIQNPRYQVTQFGKPVTLSCSQTLNHNVMYWYQQKSSQAPKLLFHYYDKDFNNEADTPDNFQSRRPNTSFCFLDIRSPGLGDTAMYLCATSRDKGSNIQYFGAGTRLSVL.

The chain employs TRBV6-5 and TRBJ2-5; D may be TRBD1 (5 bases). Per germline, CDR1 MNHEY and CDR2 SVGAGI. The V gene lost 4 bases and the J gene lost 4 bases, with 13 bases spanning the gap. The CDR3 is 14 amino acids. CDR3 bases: TGTGCCAGCAGTTGGAAGGGGCGCGGAGAGACCCAGTACTTC. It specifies CASSWKGRGETQYF.

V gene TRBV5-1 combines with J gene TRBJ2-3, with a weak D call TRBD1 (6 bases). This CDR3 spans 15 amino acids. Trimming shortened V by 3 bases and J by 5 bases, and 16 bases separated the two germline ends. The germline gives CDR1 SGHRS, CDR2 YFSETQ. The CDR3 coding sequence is TGCGCCAGCAGCTGGGATGGGGGCCGCGAAGATACGCAGTATTTT. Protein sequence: CASSWDGGREDTQYF.